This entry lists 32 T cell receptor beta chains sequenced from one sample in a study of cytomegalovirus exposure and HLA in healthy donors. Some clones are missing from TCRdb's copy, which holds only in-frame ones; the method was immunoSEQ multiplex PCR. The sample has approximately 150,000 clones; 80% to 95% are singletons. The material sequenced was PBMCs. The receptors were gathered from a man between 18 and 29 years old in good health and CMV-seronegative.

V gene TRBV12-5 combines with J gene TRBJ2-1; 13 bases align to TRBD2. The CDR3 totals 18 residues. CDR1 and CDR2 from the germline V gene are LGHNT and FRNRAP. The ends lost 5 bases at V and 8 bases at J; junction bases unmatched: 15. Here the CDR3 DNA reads TGTGCTAGTGGTACCTCACTGGGACTAGCGGGACTTTGGGATGAGCAGTTCTTC. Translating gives CASGTSLGLAGLWDEQFF.

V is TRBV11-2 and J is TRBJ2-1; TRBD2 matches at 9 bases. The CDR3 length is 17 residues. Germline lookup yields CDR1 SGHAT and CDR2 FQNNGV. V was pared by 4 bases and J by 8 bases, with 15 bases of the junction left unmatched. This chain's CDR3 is CASSSVAGGAGGDEQFF. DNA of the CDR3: TGTGCCAGCAGCTCTGTGGCGGGGGGGGCCGGTGGCGATGAGCAGTTCTTC.

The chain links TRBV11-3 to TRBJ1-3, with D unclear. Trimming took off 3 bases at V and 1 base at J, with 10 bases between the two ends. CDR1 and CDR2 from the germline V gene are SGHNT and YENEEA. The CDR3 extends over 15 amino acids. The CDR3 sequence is CASSLSQESGNTIYF. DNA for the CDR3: TGTGCCAGCAGCTTGAGCCAAGAATCTGGAAACACCATATATTTT.

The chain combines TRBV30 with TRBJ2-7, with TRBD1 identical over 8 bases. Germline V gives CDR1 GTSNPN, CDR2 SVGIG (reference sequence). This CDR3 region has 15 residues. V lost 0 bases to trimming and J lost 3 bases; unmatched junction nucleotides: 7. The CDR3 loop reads CAWSVGTGFRYEQYF. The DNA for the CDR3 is TGTGCCTGGAGTGTGGGGACAGGATTTCGCTACGAGCAGTACTTC.

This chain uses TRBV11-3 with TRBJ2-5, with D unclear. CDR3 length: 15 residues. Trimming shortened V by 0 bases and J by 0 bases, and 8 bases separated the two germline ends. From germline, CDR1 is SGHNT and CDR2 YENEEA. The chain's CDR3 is CASSLERVDQETQYF. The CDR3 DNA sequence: TGTGCCAGCAGCTTAGAACGGGTTGACCAAGAGACCCAGTACTTC.

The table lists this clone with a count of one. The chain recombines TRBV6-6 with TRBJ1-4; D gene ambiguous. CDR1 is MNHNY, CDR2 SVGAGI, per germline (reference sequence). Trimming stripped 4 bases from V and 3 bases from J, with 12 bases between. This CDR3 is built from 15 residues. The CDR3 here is CASSSKTAANEKLFF. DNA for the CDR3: TGTGCCAGCAGTTCCAAGACGGCGGCTAATGAAAAACTGTTTTTT.

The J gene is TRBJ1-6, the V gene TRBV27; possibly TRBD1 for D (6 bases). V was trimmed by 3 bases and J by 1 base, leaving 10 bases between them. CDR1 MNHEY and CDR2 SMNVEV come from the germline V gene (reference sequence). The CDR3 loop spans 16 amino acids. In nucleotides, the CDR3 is TGTGCCAGCAGTTTGGCAGGGGAGTCCTATAATTCACCCCTCCACTTT. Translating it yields CASSLAGESYNSPLHF.

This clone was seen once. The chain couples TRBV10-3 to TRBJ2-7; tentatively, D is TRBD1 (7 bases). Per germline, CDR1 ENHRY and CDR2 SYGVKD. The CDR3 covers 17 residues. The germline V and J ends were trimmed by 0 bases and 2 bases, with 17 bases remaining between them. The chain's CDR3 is CAISESIWARGAYEQYV. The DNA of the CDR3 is TGTGCCATCAGTGAGTCGATTTGGGCCAGGGGGGCCTACGAGCAGTACGTC.

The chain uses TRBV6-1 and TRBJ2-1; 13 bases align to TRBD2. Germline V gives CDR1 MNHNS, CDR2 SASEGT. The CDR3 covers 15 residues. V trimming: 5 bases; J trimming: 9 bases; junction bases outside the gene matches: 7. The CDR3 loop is CASSPTSGGAGEQFF. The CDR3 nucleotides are TGTGCCAGCAGTCCTACTAGCGGGGGGGCCGGTGAGCAGTTCTTC.

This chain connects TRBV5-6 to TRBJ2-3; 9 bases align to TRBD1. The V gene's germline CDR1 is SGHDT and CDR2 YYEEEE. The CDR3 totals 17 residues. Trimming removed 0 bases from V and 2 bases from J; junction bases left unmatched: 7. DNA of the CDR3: TGTGCCAGCAGCTTGGGCCGGGACAGGGTTAACACAGATACGCAGTATTTT. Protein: CASSLGRDRVNTDTQYF.

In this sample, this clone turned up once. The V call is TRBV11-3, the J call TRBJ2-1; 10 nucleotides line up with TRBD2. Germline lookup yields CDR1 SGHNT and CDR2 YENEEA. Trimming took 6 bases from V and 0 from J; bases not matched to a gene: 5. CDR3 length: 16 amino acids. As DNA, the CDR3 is TGTGCCAGCAGAGCTCTAGCGGGAGTCTCCTACAATGAGCAGTTCTTC. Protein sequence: CASRALAGVSYNEQFF.

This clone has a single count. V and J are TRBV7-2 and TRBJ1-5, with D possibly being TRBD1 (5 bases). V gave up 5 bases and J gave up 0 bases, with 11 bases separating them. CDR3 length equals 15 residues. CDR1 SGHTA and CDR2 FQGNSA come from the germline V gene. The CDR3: CASSLDSNSNQPQHF. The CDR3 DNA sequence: TGTGCCAGCAGCCTCGACAGCAATAGCAATCAGCCCCAGCATTTT.

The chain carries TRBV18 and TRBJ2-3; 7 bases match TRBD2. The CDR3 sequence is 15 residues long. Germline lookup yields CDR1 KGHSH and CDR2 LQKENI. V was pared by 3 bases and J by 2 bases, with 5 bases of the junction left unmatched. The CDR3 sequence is CASSPGGANTDTQYF. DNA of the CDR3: TGTGCCAGCTCACCGGGAGGGGCTAACACAGATACGCAGTATTTT.

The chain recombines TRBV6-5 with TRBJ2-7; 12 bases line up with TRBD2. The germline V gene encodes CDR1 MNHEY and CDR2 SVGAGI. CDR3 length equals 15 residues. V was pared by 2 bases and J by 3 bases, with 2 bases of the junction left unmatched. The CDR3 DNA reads TGTGCCAGCAGTTACCGACTAGCGGGAGTCTACGAGCAGTACTTC. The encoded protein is CASSYRLAGVYEQYF.

CDR3 sequence: CASSLVRGGKETQYF. The CDR3 nucleotides are TGTGCCAGCAGCCTGGTGCGGGGGGGGAAAGAGACCCAGTACTTC. The chain employs TRBV7-9 and TRBJ2-5; 9 positions match TRBD2. Trimming cost V 5 bases and J 3 bases; bases outside gene matches: 7. The CDR3 runs 15 residues. In germline, CDR1 is SEHNR, CDR2 FQNEAQ (reference sequence).

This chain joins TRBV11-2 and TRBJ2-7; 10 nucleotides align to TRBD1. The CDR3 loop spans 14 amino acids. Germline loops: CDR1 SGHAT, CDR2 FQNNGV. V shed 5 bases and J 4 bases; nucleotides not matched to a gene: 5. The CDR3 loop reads CASSPRQGAYEQYV. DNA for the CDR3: TGTGCCAGCAGCCCACGACAGGGGGCTTACGAGCAGTACGTC.

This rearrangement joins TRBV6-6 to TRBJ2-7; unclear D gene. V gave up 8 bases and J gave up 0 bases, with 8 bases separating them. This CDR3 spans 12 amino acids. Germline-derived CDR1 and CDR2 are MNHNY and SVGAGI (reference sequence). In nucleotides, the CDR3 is TGTGCCAGCCAAGATAGCTCCTACGAGCAGTACGTC. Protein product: CASQDSSYEQYV.

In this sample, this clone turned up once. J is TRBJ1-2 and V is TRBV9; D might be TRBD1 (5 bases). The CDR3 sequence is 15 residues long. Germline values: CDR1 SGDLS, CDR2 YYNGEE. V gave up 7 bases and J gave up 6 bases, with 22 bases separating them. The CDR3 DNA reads TGTGCCAGCGGGGGGAAGAGTCTCGGCTGGGATGGCTACACCTTC. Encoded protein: CASGGKSLGWDGYTF.

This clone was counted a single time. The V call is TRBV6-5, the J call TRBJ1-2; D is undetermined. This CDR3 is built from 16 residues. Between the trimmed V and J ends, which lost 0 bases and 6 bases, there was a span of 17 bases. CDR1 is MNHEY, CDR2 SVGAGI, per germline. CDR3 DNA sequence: TGTGCCAGCAGTTACTCGAGGTTTTCTGGAAAACATGGCTACACCTTC. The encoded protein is CASSYSRFSGKHGYTF.

CDR3 loop: CASSIFFRGYEQYV. DNA for the CDR3: TGTGCCAGTAGTATCTTCTTCCGCGGATACGAGCAGTACGTC. The V call is TRBV19, the J call TRBJ2-7; no clear D. The ends were cut back, 3 bases at V and 4 bases at J, with 13 bases in the middle. The CDR3 is 14 amino acids. Germline CDR1 and CDR2: LNHDA and SQIVND (reference sequence).

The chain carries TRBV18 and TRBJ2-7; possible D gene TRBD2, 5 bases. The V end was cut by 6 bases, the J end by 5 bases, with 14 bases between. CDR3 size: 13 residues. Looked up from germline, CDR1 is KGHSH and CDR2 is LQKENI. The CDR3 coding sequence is TGTGCCAGCTCGCGGGCCCCGCCGGACGAGCAGTACTTC. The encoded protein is CASSRAPPDEQYF.

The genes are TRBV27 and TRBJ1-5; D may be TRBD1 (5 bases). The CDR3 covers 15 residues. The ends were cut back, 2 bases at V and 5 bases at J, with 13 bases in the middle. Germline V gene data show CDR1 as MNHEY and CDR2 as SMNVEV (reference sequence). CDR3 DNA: TGTGCCAGCAGTTTAGGGCGGGGGGGGGATCAGCCCCAGCATTTT. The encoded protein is CASSLGRGGDQPQHF.

DNA for the CDR3: TGTGCCAGTAGTATGCAGGGGGCCTATGGCTACACCTTC. Protein product: CASSMQGAYGYTF. V usage is TRBV19 and J usage is TRBJ1-2, with 8 bases lining up with TRBD1. J was trimmed by 4 bases and V by 3 bases; bases with no gene match: 1. CDR3 length: 13 amino acids. CDR1 LNHDA and CDR2 SQIVND come from the germline V gene (reference sequence).

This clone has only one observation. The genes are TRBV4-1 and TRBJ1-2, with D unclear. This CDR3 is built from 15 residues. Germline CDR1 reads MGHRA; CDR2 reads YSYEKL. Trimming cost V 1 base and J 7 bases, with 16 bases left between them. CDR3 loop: CASSQVQVGVGGYTF. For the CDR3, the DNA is TGCGCCAGCAGCCAAGTTCAGGTGGGAGTCGGTGGCTACACCTTC.

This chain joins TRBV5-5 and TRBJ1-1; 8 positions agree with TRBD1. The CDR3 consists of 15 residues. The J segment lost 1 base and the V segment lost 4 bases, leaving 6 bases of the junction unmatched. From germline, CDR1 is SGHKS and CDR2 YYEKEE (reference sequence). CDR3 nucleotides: TGTGCCAGCAGCGTCCCAGGGGGCGCGAACACTGAAGCTTTCTTT. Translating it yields CASSVPGGANTEAFF.

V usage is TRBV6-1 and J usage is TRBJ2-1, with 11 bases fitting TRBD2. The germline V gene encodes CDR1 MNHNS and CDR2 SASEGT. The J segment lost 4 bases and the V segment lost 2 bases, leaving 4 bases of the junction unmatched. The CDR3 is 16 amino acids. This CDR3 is CASSELAGGLYNEQFF. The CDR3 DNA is TGTGCCAGCAGTGAACTAGCGGGGGGACTATACAATGAGCAGTTCTTC.

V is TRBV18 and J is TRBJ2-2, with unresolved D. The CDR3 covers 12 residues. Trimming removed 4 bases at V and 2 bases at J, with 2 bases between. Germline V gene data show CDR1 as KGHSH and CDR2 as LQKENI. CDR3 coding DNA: TGTGCCAGCTCACTAAACACCGGGGAGCTGTTTTTT. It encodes CASSLNTGELFF.

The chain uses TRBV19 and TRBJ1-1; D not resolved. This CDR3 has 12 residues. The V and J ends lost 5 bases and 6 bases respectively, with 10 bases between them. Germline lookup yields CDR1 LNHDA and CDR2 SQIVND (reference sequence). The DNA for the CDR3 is TGTGCCAGTAGTCCCTCGGGTGCTGAAGCTTTCTTT. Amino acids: CASSPSGAEAFF.

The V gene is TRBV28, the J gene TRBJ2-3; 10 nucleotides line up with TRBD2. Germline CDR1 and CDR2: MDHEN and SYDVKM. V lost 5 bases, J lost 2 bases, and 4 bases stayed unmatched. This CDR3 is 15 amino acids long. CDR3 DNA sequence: TGTGCCAGCAGTAGGGGACTAGCGTACACAGATACGCAGTATTTT. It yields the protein CASSRGLAYTDTQYF. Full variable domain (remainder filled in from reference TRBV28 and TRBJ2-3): DVKVTQSSRYLVKRTGEKVFLECVQDMDHENMFWYRQDPGLGLRLIYFSYDVKMKEKGDIPEGYSVSREKKERFSLILESASTNQTSMYLCASSRGLAYTDTQYFGPGTRLTVL.

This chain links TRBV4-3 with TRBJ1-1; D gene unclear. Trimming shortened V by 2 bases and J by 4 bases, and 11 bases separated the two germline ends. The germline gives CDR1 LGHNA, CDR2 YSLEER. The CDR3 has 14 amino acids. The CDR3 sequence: CASSQFGVVTEAFF. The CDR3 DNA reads TGCGCCAGCAGCCAATTCGGGGTAGTCACTGAAGCTTTCTTT.

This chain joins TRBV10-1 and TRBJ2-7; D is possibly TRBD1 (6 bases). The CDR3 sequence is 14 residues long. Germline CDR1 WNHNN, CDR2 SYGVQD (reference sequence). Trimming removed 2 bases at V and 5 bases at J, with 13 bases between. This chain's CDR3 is CASSEGQYRNEQYF. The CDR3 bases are TGCGCCAGCAGTGAGGGACAGTATCGAAACGAGCAGTACTTC.

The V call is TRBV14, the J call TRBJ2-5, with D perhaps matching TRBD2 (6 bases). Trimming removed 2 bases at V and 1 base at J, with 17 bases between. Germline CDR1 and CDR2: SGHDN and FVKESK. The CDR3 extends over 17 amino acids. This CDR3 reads CASSQRLPSARQETQYF. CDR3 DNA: TGTGCCAGCAGCCAAAGGTTGCCTAGCGCCCGCCAAGAGACCCAGTACTTC.